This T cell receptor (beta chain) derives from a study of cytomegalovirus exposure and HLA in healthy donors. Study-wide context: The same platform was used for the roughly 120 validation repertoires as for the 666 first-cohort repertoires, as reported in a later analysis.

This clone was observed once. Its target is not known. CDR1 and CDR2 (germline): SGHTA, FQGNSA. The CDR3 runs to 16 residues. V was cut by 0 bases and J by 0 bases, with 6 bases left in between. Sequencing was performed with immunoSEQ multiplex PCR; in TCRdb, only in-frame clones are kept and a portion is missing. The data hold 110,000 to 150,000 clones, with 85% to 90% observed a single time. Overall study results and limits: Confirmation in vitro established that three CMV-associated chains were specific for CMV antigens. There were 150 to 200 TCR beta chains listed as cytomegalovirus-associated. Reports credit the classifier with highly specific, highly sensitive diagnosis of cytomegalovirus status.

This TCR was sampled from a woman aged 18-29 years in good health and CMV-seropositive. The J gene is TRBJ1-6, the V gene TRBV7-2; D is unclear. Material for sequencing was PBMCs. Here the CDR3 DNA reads TGTGCCAGCAGCTTAGCACCGAGCTCCTATAATTCACCCCTCCACTTT. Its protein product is CASSLAPSSYNSPLHF.